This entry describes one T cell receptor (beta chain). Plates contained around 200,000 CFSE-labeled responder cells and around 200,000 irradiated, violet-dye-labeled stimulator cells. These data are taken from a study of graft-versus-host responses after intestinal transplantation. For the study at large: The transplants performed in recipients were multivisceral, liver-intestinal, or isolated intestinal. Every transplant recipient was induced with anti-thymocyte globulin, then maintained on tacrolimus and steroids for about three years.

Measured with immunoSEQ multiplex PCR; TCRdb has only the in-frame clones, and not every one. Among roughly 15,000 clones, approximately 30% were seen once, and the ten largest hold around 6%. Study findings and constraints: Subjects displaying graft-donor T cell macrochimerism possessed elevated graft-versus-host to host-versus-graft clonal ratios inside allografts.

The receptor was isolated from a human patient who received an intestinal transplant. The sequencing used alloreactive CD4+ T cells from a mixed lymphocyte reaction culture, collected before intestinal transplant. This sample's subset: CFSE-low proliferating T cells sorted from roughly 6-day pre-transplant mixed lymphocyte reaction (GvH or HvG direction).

The chain's CDR3 is CASSYRGPSGYTF. For the CDR3, the DNA is TGTGCCAGCAGTTACAGGGGGCCCTCTGGCTACACCTTC. The chain couples TRBV27 to TRBJ1-2; 9 positions match TRBD1. V lost 4 bases to trimming and J lost 7 bases; unmatched junction nucleotides: 4. Germline V lookup: CDR1 MNHEY, CDR2 SMNVEV (reference sequence). The CDR3 covers 13 residues.